This T cell receptor beta chain was sequenced during a study of shared clonotypes between healthy human individuals. Overall study findings and caveats: Inspection by rarefaction showed sorted-subset sequencing to be incomplete despite large depth. Generation probability values for non-shared clonotypes were lower than those for clonotypes shared by all four donors.

Clones were sequenced by immunoSEQ multiplex PCR, and TCRdb holds only the in-frame ones, with some missing. The sample contains around 700,000 clones, 72% of which appear only once. V was cut by 7 bases and J by 8 bases, with 14 bases left in between. Germline V gives CDR1 SQVTM, CDR2 ANQGSEA. This CDR3 is built from 12 residues. With respect to this clone: The antigen is not known.

V is TRBV29-1 and J is TRBJ1-4; the D gene is possibly TRBD1 (6 bases). The sample taken for sequencing was memory CD4+ T cells sorted from blood. Subset noted: CD45RA-negative fraction. The clonotype was recovered from a woman between 25 and 40 years old in good health. As DNA, the CDR3 is TGCAGCGCTGGAGGGAGGGGGGAAAAACTGTTTTTT. Translating it yields CSAGGRGEKLFF.